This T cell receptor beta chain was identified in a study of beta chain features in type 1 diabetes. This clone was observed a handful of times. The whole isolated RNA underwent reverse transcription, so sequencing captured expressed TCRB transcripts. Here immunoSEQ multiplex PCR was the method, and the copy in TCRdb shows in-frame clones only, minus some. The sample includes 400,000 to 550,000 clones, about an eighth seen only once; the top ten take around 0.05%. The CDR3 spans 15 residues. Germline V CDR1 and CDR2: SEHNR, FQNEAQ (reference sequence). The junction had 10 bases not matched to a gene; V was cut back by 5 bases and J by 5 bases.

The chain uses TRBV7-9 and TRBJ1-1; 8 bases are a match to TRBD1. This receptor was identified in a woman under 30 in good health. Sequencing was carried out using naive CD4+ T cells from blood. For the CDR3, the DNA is TGTGCCAGCAGCCCCCTCGTACAGGGGGTAACTGAAGCTTTCTTT. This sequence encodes CASSPLVQGVTEAFF.